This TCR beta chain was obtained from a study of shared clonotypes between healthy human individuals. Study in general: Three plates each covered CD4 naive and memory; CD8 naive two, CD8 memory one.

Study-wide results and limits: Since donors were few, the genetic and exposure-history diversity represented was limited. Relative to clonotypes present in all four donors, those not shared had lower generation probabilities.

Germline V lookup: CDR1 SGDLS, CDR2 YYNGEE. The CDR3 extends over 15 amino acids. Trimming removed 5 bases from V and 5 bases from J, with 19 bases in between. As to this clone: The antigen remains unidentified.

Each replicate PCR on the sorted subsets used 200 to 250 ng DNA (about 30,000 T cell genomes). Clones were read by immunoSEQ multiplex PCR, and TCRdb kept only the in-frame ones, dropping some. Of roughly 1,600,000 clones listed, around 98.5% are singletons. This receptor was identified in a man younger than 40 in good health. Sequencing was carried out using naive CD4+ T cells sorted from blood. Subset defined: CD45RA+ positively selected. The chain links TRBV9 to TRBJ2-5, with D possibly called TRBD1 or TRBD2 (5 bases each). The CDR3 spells CASSPAGTLGETQYF. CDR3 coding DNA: TGTGCCAGCAGTCCCGCCGGGACCCTCGGGGAGACCCAGTACTTC.